A single T cell receptor beta chain is shown here with its context. This specimen comes from a study of blood T cell repertoires in COVID-19. TCRdb's table, derived via immunoSEQ multiplex PCR, lists solely in-frame clones and lacks some. The sample carries around 80,000 clones, approximately 80% recorded once. V lost 2 bases and J 6 bases, leaving 14 bases between the germline ends. Germline V gives CDR1 SGHRS, CDR2 YFSETQ. This CDR3 is 15 amino acids long. Sequenced material: peripheral blood. The receptor comes from a man between 45 and 60 years old with COVID-19, enrolled during active disease. This chain links TRBV5-1 with TRBJ2-2; the D gene is possibly TRBD1 (5 bases). CDR3 residues: CASSFQGWGPGELFF. CDR3 sequence (DNA): TGCGCCAGCAGCTTTCAGGGATGGGGCCCCGGGGAGCTGTTTTTT.